This section outlines one TCR beta chain sequence together with its context. The antigen is not known. The CDR3 length is 15 residues. CDR1 is LNHDA, CDR2 SQIVND, per germline (reference sequence). J was trimmed by 1 base and V by 10 bases; bases with no gene match: 8. Per sorted-subset replicate PCR, input was 150 to 250 ng DNA, representing tens of thousands of T cell genomes. Produced via immunoSEQ multiplex PCR; TCRdb's table is partial and in-frame only. The sample carries roughly 380,000 clones, 90% to 97% recorded once. The data stem from a study of shared clonotypes between healthy human individuals. Study results and caveats: Represented diversity, genetic and exposure-history alike, was limited by few donors.

The TCR comes from a young man in good health. The sample consisted of memory CD8+ T cells sorted from blood. Subset given: CD45RO+ cells pooled with CCR7-negative TemRA cells. The chain couples TRBV19 to TRBJ2-2; 8 bases are shared with TRBD2. This CDR3 is CATPSGRGNTGELFF. The CDR3 DNA reads as TGTGCCACCCCAAGCGGGAGAGGGAACACCGGGGAGCTGTTTTTT.